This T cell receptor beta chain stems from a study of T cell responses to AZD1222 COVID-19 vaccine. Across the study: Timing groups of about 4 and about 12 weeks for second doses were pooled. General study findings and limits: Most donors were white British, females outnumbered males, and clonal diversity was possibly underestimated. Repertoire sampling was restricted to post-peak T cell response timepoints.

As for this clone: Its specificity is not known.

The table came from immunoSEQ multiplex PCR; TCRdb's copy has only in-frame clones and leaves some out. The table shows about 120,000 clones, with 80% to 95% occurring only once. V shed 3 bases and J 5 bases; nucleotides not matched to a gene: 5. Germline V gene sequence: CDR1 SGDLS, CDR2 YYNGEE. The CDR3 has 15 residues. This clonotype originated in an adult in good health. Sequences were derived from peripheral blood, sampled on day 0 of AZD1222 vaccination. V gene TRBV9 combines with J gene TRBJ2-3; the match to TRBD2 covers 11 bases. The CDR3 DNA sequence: TGTGCCAGCAGCGATAGCGGGGGGGTAGGAGATACGCAGTATTTT. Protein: CASSDSGGVGDTQYF. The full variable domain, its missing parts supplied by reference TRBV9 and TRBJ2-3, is DSGVTQTPKHLITATGQRVTLRCSPRSGDLSVYWYQQSLDQGLQFLIQYYNGEERAKGNILERFSAQQFPDLHSELNLSSLELGDSALYFCASSDSGGVGDTQYFGPGTRLTVL.